Listed below are T cell receptor beta chains from one sample, sequenced in a study of human T cells and chemical hapten exposure. MiXCR was run by TCRdb on the RACE reads, yielding one entry per CDR3 protein. The sample has under 200,000 distinct CDR3 sequences; 14% are singletons. The material sequenced was whole blood, taken in connection with sensitization to the hapten diphenylcyclopropenone (DPC). Source of these receptors: a woman in her twenties or thirties with alopecia areata. Some clones in this sample may be carry-over from other donors' samples. CDR3s include the opening cysteine and the closing phenylalanine or tryptophan. Fields, in order: clone size, J gene, D gene, V gene, CDR3 protein, CDR3 DNA. The D gene is left open where the match is weak. Rows give clone size only sometimes, using once, few, many, or a class for an expanded clone.

few,TRBJ1-3,.,TRBV18,CASSSRGVGSGNTIYF,TGTGCCAGCTCATCACGGGGAGTTGGCTCTGGAAACACCATATATTTT
.,TRBJ2-1,TRBD2,TRBV30,CAWRGGPPEQFF,TGTGCCTGGAGGGGAGGGCCCCCCGAGCAGTTCTTC
.,TRBJ2-1,TRBD2,TRBV5-1,CASSFPWTSGRTSFHNEQFF,TGCGCCAGCAGCTTCCCGTGGACTAGCGGGAGGACCTCCTTTCACAATGAGCAGTTCTTC
many,TRBJ2-1,.,TRBV20-1,CSARVKRSPYNEQFF,TGCAGTGCTAGGGTGAAGCGGTCACCCTACAATGAGCAGTTCTTC
.,TRBJ2-1,TRBD2,TRBV25-1,CASSDIWASGSAEQFF,TGTGCCAGCAGTGATATTTGGGCTAGCGGGAGCGCTGAGCAGTTCTTC
.,TRBJ2-7,.,TRBV28,CASSPSLGAGSEYEQYF,TGTGCCAGCAGTCCCTCCCTGGGTGCGGGAAGTGAATACGAGCAGTACTTC
many,TRBJ2-3,.,TRBV11-3,CASRQQGDTQYF,TGTGCCAGCAGACAGCAGGGGGATACGCAGTATTTT
few,TRBJ2-7,.,TRBV5-1,CASSLVPGYYEQYF,TGCGCCAGCAGCTTGGTTCCGGGGTACTACGAGCAGTACTTC
many,TRBJ2-1,TRBD2,TRBV7-2,CASSLVGLASYNEQFF,TGTGCCAGCAGCTTAGTAGGACTAGCTAGCTACAATGAGCAGTTCTTC
few,TRBJ2-3,TRBD2,TRBV28,CASSSPLRLAGGLADTQYF,TGTGCCAGCAGTTCCCCCCTTCGTCTAGCGGGAGGTTTGGCAGATACGCAGTATTTT
few,TRBJ2-2,TRBD2,TRBV2,CASSGQRGATGELFF,TGTGCCAGCAGTGGTCAGCGGGGAGCGACCGGGGAGCTGTTTTTT
few,TRBJ1-4,.,TRBV20-1,CSARGPSRGGEKLFF,TGCAGTGCTAGAGGGCCCTCTAGGGGAGGTGAAAAACTGTTTTTT
.,TRBJ2-1,.,TRBV6-2/TRBV6-3,CASGGRAGLRLSSYNEQFF,TGTGCCAGCGGGGGCAGAGCGGGACTAAGGCTAAGCTCCTACAATGAGCAGTTCTTC
many,TRBJ2-7,TRBD2,TRBV20-1,CSARATSGRFSYEQYF,TGCAGTGCTAGAGCGACTAGCGGGAGATTCTCCTACGAGCAGTACTTC
few,TRBJ2-3,.,TRBV18,CASSPPETRSTDTQYF,TGTGCCAGCTCACCCCCCGAGACCAGAAGCACAGATACGCAGTATTTT
few,TRBJ1-2,.,TRBV3-1,CASSQRGPGSGYTF,TGTGCCAGCAGCCAACGGGGCCCAGGGTCCGGCTACACCTTC
.,TRBJ2-1,TRBD2,TRBV6-6,CASSPQRLQRGGYNEQFF,TGTGCCAGCAGTCCCCAGAGGCTACAGCGGGGGGGTTACAATGAGCAGTTCTTC
.,TRBJ2-7,TRBD2,TRBV7-9,CASSSDRTSDEQYF,TGTGCCAGCAGCTCGGACAGGACTAGCGACGAGCAGTACTTC
.,TRBJ2-1,.,TRBV2,CASQIATGSYNEQFF,TGTGCCAGCCAGATTGCCACGGGGAGCTACAATGAGCAGTTCTTC
many,TRBJ2-3,TRBD2,TRBV5-1,CASSLSGSTDTQYF,TGCGCCAGCAGCCTGAGCGGGAGTACAGATACGCAGTATTTT